This TCR beta chain originates from a study of T-cell reconstitution after alpha-beta-depleted transplantation in children. Trimming removed 0 bases from V and 0 bases from J, with 14 bases in between. This CDR3 is 17 amino acids long. The germline CDR1 and CDR2 sequences are MNHEY and SVGAGI. For TCRbeta, the library was prepared with unique molecular identifiers. TCRdb reanalysed the PCR reads using MiXCR and keeps one entry per CDR3 protein. This table has hundreds of thousands of distinct CDR3 sequences, approximately 12% appearing once. This TCR came from a human donor who donated a stem cell graft to a child with combined immunodeficiency. Sample: PBMCs from the stem cell graft donor, taken from the stem cell graft. The chain joins TRBV6-5 to TRBJ1-1; no clear D. CDR3 loop: CASSYSPPWQMNTEAFF. In nucleotides, the CDR3 is TGTGCCAGCAGTTACTCTCCCCCATGGCAAATGAACACTGAAGCTTTCTTT.